This entry features one TCR beta chain sequence. The antigen is not known. The sample originates from a study of OX40 agonist ivuxolimab in advanced cancers. This table comes from immunoSEQ multiplex PCR, and its TCRdb copy is limited to in-frame clones, with some not included. Here the sample spans roughly 75,000 clones, roughly 88% being singletons. This CDR3 contains 15 residues. The germline V and J ends were trimmed by 6 bases and 7 bases, with 18 bases remaining between them. Germline V gives CDR1 MNHEY, CDR2 SVGAGI. Whole-study findings and limits: Average numbers of expanded clones were greater in CD8+ T cells than in CD4+.

This TCR was sampled from an adult with an advanced solid tumor such as melanoma, head and neck, liver or kidney cancer. V and J are TRBV6-5 and TRBJ1-4; a possible D gene is TRBD1 (6 bases). The source was CD4+ or CD8+ T cells sorted from blood, collected in a trial of the OX40 agonist ivuxolimab. In nucleotides, the CDR3 is TGTGCCAGCAGGGATCAGGGGAGAGGGAGTGAAAAACTGTTTTTT. This gives the protein CASRDQGRGSEKLFF.